The 13 T cell receptor beta chains presented below share a single source sample, sequenced in a study of T-cell reconstitution after alpha-beta-depleted transplantation in children. As it was prepared, the TCRbeta library received unique molecular identifiers. TCRdb processed the PCR reads anew with MiXCR; each CDR3 protein has one entry. Altogether 500,000 to 650,000 distinct CDR3 sequences are present, 10% to 15% being singletons, with the ten largest covering 2% to 2.5%. The sequences come from PBMCs, mostly from graft donor cells, collected 360 days after TCRalphabeta/CD19-depleted stem cell transplant. These receptors were obtained from a male patient younger than 18 who had a stem cell transplant for acute myeloid leukemia, so the T cells may come from the graft donor.

The table lists this clonotype with many counts. CDR3 amino acids: CASSYLTGGELFF. The CDR3 DNA reads TGTGCCAGCAGTTATTTAACGGGCGGGGAGCTGTTTTTT. This chain connects TRBV6-5 to TRBJ2-2; D gene ambiguous. This CDR3 contains 13 residues. Germline assignment: CDR1 MNHEY and CDR2 SVGAGI. Trimming cost V 3 bases and J 7 bases, with 9 bases left between them.

This clonotype was seen more than once but under ten times. The junction does not match germline at one end; this may be a read error. The V and J genes are TRBV15 and TRBJ1-1; D unclear. The germline gives CDR1 LNHNV, CDR2 YYDKDF (reference sequence). The CDR3 extends over 14 amino acids. The CDR3 nucleotides read TGTGCCACCAGCAGCTTAGGGTTGAACACTGAAACTTTCTTT. Translated: CATSSLGLNTETFF.

This clonotype appeared a few times. The junction does not match germline at one end; this may be a read error. The rearrangement uses TRBV20-1 and TRBJ2-3; 10 nucleotides match TRBD2. The CDR3 is 11 residues long. The germline CDR1 and CDR2 sequences are DFQATT and SNEGSKA (reference sequence). The CDR3 region has the DNA TGCAGTGCTGGAGCTAGCGGGGGCGCGAATTTT. Translation gives CSAGASGGANF.

V and J are TRBV11-2 and TRBJ2-3; TRBD2 is a possible D gene (5 bases). The CDR3 is 17 residues long. With 1 base removed from V and 3 bases from J, the gap between germline ends came to 17 bases. Germline CDR1 reads SGHAT; CDR2 reads FQNNGV. CDR3 nucleotides: TGTGCCAGCAGCTTAGTTCCTAGCCGGCTCAGGACAGATACGCAGTATTTT. Translated: CASSLVPSRLRTDTQYF. The variable domain in full, completed from reference TRBV11-2 and TRBJ2-3, reads EAGVAQSPRYKIIEKRQSVAFWCNPISGHATLYWYQQILGQGPKLLIQFQNNGVVDDSQLPKDRFSAERLKGVDSTLKIQPAKLEDSAVYLCASSLVPSRLRTDTQYFGPGTRLTVL.

The chain carries TRBV5-1 and TRBJ2-2; 7 positions agree with TRBD1. Germline V gene sequence: CDR1 SGHRS, CDR2 YFSETQ. The V and J ends lost 4 bases and 5 bases, in that order; junction bases with no gene match: 5. The CDR3 runs 14 residues. For the CDR3, the DNA is TGCGCCAGCAGCGGGGACAGCGTGACCGGGGAGCTGTTTTTT. This encodes CASSGDSVTGELFF.

This clonotype appeared many times. The chain combines TRBV30 with TRBJ2-7, with TRBD2 matching over 13 bases. This CDR3 has 17 residues. V shed 1 base, J shed 6 bases, and the junction held 12 bases outside the gene matches. The germline V gene has CDR1 GTSNPN and CDR2 SVGIG (reference sequence). The CDR3 here is CAWSGRTSGGTPSEQYF. The CDR3 region has the DNA TGTGCCTGGAGTGGGCGGACTAGCGGGGGAACGCCATCCGAGCAGTACTTC.

V is TRBV5-1 and J is TRBJ2-2, with TRBD2 matching 14 bases. Trimming cost V 3 bases and J 7 bases; bases outside gene matches: 8. Germline loops: CDR1 SGHRS, CDR2 YFSETQ. The CDR3 is 17 amino acids. The CDR3 loop is CASSSRLAGGSYGELFF. The CDR3 DNA is TGCGCCAGCAGCTCCAGACTAGCGGGAGGGTCATACGGGGAGCTGTTTTTT.

The J gene is TRBJ1-5, the V gene TRBV28, with D possibly TRBD1 on 5 matching bases. Germline V lookup: CDR1 MDHEN, CDR2 SYDVKM. Trimming shortened V by 8 bases and J by 5 bases, and 16 bases separated the two germline ends. The CDR3 covers 14 residues. The CDR3 DNA reads as TGTGCCAGCTCCCCTCCACCGGGGGATCAGCCCCAGCATTTT. This sequence encodes CASSPPPGDQPQHF. Looking up the rest from reference TRBV28 and TRBJ1-5 gives the full variable domain: DVKVTQSSRYLVKRTGEKVFLECVQDMDHENMFWYRQDPGLGLRLIYFSYDVKMKEKGDIPEGYSVSREKKERFSLILESASTNQTSMYLCASSPPPGDQPQHFGDGTRLSIL.

This clonotype has ten or more counts. The rearrangement links TRBV29-1 to TRBJ2-3, with D unclear. This CDR3 is 12 amino acids long. Trimming shortened V by 2 bases and J by 1 base, and 4 bases separated the two germline ends. Germline V gene sequence: CDR1 SQVTM, CDR2 ANQGSEA. CDR3 sequence reads: CSVESGTDTQYF. The CDR3 nucleotides read TGCAGCGTTGAATCGGGCACAGATACGCAGTATTTT.

This clonotype occurred a few times. V usage is TRBV29-1 and J usage is TRBJ2-4, with D possibly being TRBD1 (5 bases). CDR3 length: 15 amino acids. The V end lost 7 bases, the J end lost 0 bases, and 16 bases lay between the germline ends. The germline CDR1 and CDR2 sequences are SQVTM and ANQGSEA. The CDR3 protein is CSALQAPVAKNIQYF. The CDR3, as DNA: TGCAGCGCCCTACAGGCCCCAGTAGCCAAAAACATTCAGTACTTC.

A few counts support this clonotype. The rearrangement links TRBV28 to TRBJ2-7; D possibly corresponds to TRBD1 (6 bases). Trimming shortened V by 5 bases and J by 1 base, and 15 bases separated the two germline ends. The CDR3 is made up of 15 amino acids. Germline V gives CDR1 MDHEN, CDR2 SYDVKM. The CDR3 sequence: CASSPPGQPSYEQYF. The CDR3 nucleotides read TGTGCCAGCAGTCCCCCAGGACAGCCTTCCTACGAGCAGTACTTC.

This clonotype occurred many times. The genes are TRBV28 and TRBJ2-1, with 10 bases that match TRBD2. Unmatched junction bases numbered 10, after V lost 5 bases and J lost 6 bases. CDR1 is MDHEN, CDR2 SYDVKM, per germline. This CDR3 region has 16 residues. The CDR3 sequence: CASSLPSGRAGNEQFF. CDR3 DNA sequence: TGTGCCAGCAGTCTCCCGAGCGGGAGGGCAGGCAATGAGCAGTTCTTC.

This clonotype was counted ten times or more. This chain connects TRBV5-6 to TRBJ2-2; a possible D gene is TRBD1 (6 bases). This CDR3 spans 15 amino acids. V lost 2 bases to trimming and J lost 3 bases, with 11 bases between them. Germline CDR1 SGHDT, CDR2 YYEEEE. The CDR3 sequence is CASSFLDRYTGELFF. The CDR3 DNA is TGTGCCAGCAGCTTCTTGGACAGATACACCGGGGAGCTGTTTTTT.